This paragraph covers one T cell receptor (beta chain) sequence. Trimming shortened V by 4 bases and J by 2 bases, and 18 bases separated the two germline ends. CDR1 and CDR2 (germline): SEHNR, FQNEAQ (reference sequence). The CDR3 contains 16 residues. TCRdb re-called the PCR reads through MiXCR, storing one row per CDR3 protein. The sample carries about 640,000 distinct CDR3 sequences, just under 20% recorded once. This record belongs to a study of molecular identifiers for immune sequencing clone quantification. This receptor was obtained from a human donor in good health. Some libraries in this study had Jurkat cell RNA spiked in. The chain carries TRBV7-9 and TRBJ2-7; D might be TRBD1 (6 bases). The specimen was naive CD8+ T cells from blood, with Jurkat cell RNA spiked in. Subset denoted: FACS-sorted CD8+CD4-CCR7+CD45RA+ naive T cells. The DNA for the CDR3 is TGTGCCAGCAGCTCACTTTACCGGGACAACGCCTACGAGCAGTACTTC. Encoded protein: CASSSLYRDNAYEQYF.